Listed below are T cell receptor beta chains from one sample, sequenced in a study of cytomegalovirus exposure and HLA in healthy donors. Profiling relied on immunoSEQ multiplex PCR, and the TCRdb table lists in-frame clones only, not all of them. The table has roughly 130,000 clones, about three quarters seen once. Sequenced material: PBMCs. The receptor source for this set is a woman between 35 and 50 years old in good health and CMV-seronegative. Each CDR3 is given with its conserved first and last residue. Each record gives: V gene, clone size, CDR3 length, CDR3 protein. Size tells how often a clone was seen (once, few, many) or the class of an expanded clone, and some rows leave it out.

TRBV2	-	16	CASSITSGGAADTQYF
TRBV2	-	11	CASRETDTQYF
TRBV28	-	15	CASSYPGQGFNGYTF
TRBV28	-	16	CASSLSGRSSNQPQHF
TRBV4-1	-	17	CASSQDWKQAHNTEAFF
TRBV10-3	-	12	CAISDRGYEQFF
TRBV7-2	-	16	CASSLLAGNMNTEAFF
TRBV4-2	-	14	CASSQRLAEETQYF
TRBV5-1	-	16	CASSLGSGGPSLIQYF
TRBV7-8	-	16	CASSLEATSGYNEQFF
TRBV9	few	15	CASSETGSGGNTIYF
TRBV28	-	14	CASLPWGPNTEAFF
TRBV27	-	13	CASRDRPGDTQYF
TRBV6-5	few	13	CASSPDSHYGYTF
TRBV7-6	-	14	CASSPRTGGPEQFF
TRBV4-1	few	15	CASSDLGQGNTEAFF
TRBV19	once	14	CASSIVGQNSPLHF
TRBV4-1	-	14	CASSQVSTKETQYF
TRBV15	-	18	CATSRNSQGASYNSPLHF
TRBV11-2	once	15	CASSLEPLGADTQYF
TRBV28	once	12	CASSLRQAPQHF
TRBV7-9	-	15	CASSLPTEGDTEAFF
TRBV4-3	-	16	CASSQGVGGTNSEAFF
TRBV7-9	-	12	CASSPEGGGYTF
TRBV4-1	once	16	CASSPLGKEDTGELFF
TRBV5-1	-	15	CASSSLAGGQETQYF
TRBV6-1	-	13	CASLLTLNYGYTF
TRBV27	-	20	CASSSSRTSGIIASTDTQYF
TRBV7-6	-	15	CASSLNGRQGTEAFF
TRBV6-5	-	16	CASSSKQGDAGQPQHF
TRBV15	-	15	CATSRDGGGQGTQYF
TRBV2	-	13	CASSGLRGYEQFF
TRBV4-1	-	15	CASSQERRGVCKQFF
TRBV12-5	-	17	CASGLVVGRGRIDGYTF
TRBV9	-	17	CASSELQWAGGRDTQYF
TRBV5-4	few	15	CASSLGAAPAGEQYF
TRBV10-3	few	17	CAISSFGRPDSGNTIYF
TRBV2	-	16	CASRERQGSGAYGYTF
TRBV7-2	once	18	CASSLGRFAWTEFSPLHF
TRBV19	-	14	CASRTGANTGELFF
TRBV6-1	-	14	CASNRDRVDYGYTF
TRBV2	-	16	CASSEASGTVRSPLHF
TRBV18	-	15	CASSPDRQSYNEQFF
TRBV19	few	13	CASIRRTGTEAFF
TRBV5-5	-	14	CASSLGWTDNEQFF
TRBV15	-	13	CATSRGRNEKLFF
TRBV6-1	-	13	CASSEVTVEGYTF
TRBV28	-	17	CASSSPSRGKLGSPLHF
TRBV18	-	19	CASSPAGGASRGMLYEQYF
TRBV6-6	-	15	CASSYVTGGHQPQHF
TRBV5-6	-	12	CASSLQFRGYTF
TRBV11-2	-	16	CASSLGANIYNSPLHF
TRBV6-6	once	14	CASRGGNQIYEQYF
TRBV14	-	22	CASSQDSVGKPERDRWVLEQYF
TRBV4-1	-	13	CASSQDLSDTQYF
TRBV5-1	-	16	CASSWPLAGVGDEQFF
TRBV10-3	-	13	CAINAGTNQPQHF
TRBV18	-	15	CASRAGTGAYNEQFF
TRBV15	-	15	CATSSLVISNEKLFF